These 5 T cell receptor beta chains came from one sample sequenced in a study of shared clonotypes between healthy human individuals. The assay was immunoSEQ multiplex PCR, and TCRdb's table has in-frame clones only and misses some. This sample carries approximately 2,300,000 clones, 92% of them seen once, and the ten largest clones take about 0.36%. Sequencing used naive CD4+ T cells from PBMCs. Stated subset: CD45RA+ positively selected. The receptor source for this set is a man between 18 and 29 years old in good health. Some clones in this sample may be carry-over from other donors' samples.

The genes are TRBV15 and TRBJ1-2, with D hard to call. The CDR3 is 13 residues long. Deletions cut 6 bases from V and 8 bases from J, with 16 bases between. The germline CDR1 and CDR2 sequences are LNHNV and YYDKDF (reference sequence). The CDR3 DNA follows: TGTGCCACCAGGAAACCCGCCCAAGAGGGCTACACCTTC. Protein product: CATRKPAQEGYTF.

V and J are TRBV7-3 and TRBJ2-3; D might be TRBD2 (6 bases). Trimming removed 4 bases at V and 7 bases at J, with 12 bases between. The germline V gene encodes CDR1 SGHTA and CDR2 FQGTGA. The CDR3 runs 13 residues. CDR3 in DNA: TGTGCCAGCAGCTCCCCGGCGGGAAATACGCAGTATTTT. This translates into CASSSPAGNTQYF.

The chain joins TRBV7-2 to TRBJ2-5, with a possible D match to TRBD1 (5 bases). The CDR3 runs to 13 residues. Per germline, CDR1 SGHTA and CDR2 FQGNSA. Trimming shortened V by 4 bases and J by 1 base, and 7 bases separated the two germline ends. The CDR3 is CASSSRAQETQYF. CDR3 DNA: TGTGCCAGCAGCTCCAGGGCCCAAGAGACCCAGTACTTC.

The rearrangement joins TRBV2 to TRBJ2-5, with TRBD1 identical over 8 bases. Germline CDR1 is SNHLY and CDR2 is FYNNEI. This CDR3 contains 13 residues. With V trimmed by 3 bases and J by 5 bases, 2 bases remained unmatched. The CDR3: CASSETGAETQYF. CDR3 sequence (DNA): TGTGCCAGCAGTGAGACAGGGGCGGAGACCCAGTACTTC.

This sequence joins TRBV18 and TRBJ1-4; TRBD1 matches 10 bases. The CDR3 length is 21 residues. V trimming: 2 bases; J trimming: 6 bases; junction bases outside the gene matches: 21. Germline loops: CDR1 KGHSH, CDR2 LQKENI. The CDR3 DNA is TGTGCCAGCTCACCAGGATCGTCCGGGACAGGGGTTTGGGGGTCGGATGAAAAACTGTTTTTT. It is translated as CASSPGSSGTGVWGSDEKLFF.